This section outlines one T cell receptor (beta chain) sequence together with its context. What it binds is not known. This sample was taken from a study of shared clonotypes between healthy human individuals. Across the study: The donor pool was made up of a couple of women and three men aged 18 to 49. Each donor's CD8 memory used one plate, CD8 naive two, each CD4 subset three. Whole-study results and caveats: Clonotypes which were not shared had lower generation probabilities than clonotypes that all four donors shared.

Donors comprised healthy HIV-negative adults lacking recent acute infections or vaccinations. Per the germline V gene, CDR1 is SGHNT and CDR2 is YYREEE (reference sequence). This CDR3 comprises 18 residues. The ends lost 4 bases at V and 3 bases at J; junction bases unmatched: 15. The repertoire was sequenced with immunoSEQ multiplex PCR; TCRdb's copy has only in-frame clones and lacks some. This table has about 1 million clones, roughly 80% appearing once. The chain links TRBV5-4 to TRBJ1-2; 10 nucleotides match TRBD1. The sequenced sample consisted of memory CD4+ T cells sorted from blood. Subset here: CD45RA-negative fraction. This receptor was identified in a man between 18 and 29 years old in good health. The CDR3 nucleotides read TGTGCCAGCAGCCCTTCACGCGCTAGACAGGGGGCCGACTATGGCTACACCTTC. Protein: CASSPSRARQGADYGYTF.